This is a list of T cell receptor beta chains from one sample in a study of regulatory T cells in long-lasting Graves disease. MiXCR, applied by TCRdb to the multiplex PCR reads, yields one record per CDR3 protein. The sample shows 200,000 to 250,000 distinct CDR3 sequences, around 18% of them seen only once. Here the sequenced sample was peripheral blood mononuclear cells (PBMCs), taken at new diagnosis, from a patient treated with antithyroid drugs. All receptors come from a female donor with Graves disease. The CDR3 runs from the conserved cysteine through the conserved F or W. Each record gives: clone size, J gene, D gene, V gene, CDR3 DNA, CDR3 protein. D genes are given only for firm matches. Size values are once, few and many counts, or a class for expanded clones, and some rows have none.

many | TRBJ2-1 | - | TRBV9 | TGTGCCAGCAGCGTAGTTGGGGAGAGGGATGAGCAGTTCTTC | CASSVVGERDEQFF
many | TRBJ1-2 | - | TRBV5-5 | TGTGCCAGCAGCTTGGTCCCCGGGACAAGGAACTATGGCTACACCTTC | CASSLVPGTRNYGYTF
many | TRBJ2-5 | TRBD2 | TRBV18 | TGTGCCAGCTCACCCGCGGGAGGGGAGACCCAGTACTTC | CASSPAGGETQYF
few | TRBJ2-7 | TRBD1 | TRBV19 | TGTGCCAGTAGAAGCCTCGGGACAGCTGGCGAGCAGTACTTC | CASRSLGTAGEQYF
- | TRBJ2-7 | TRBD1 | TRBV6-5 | TGTGCCAGCAGTTCCGGACAGGGGGCCCGGAGACTGTACGAGCAGTACTTC | CASSSGQGARRLYEQYF
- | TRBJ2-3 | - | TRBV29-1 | TGCAGCCAGGCAGGGGCCGGAGATACGCAGTATTTT | CSQAGAGDTQYF
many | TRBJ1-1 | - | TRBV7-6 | TGTGCCAGCAGCCTGGGACGGTTTAACACTGAAGCTTTCTTT | CASSLGRFNTEAFF
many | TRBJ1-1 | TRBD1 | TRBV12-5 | TGTGCTAGTGGTTTGGTTCAGGGGGGGAACACTGAAGCTTTCTTT | CASGLVQGGNTEAFF
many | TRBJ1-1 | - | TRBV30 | TGTGCCTGGAGTGGACAGTTGAACACTGAAGCTTTCTTT | CAWSGQLNTEAFF
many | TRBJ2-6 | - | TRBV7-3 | TGTGCCAGCAGCTTAGGCAGTCCTGGGGCCAACGTCCTGACTTTC | CASSLGSPGANVLTF
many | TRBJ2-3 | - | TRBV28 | TGTGCCAGCAGTTTAAAAGTGAACACAGATACGCAGTATTTT | CASSLKVNTDTQYF
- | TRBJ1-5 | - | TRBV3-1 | TGTGCCAGCAGCCAAGATCTCGGCAGGCTGGGTCAGCCCCAGCATTTT | CASSQDLGRLGQPQHF
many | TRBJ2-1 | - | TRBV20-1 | TGCAGTGCTAGAAATGTTGAGCAGTTCTTC | CSARNVEQFF